This T cell receptor (beta chain) was recorded in a study of blood T cells in healthy people across ages. General study results and limits: Strong correlation was found linking TCR beta diversity to naive T cell percentage.

The use of a sample-barcoded 5' primer and a J-beta primer mix characterized a second PCR of roughly 6 to 11 cycles. TCRdb analysed the 5' RACE reads with MiXCR anew, one entry per CDR3 protein. The sample consists of roughly 570,000 distinct CDR3 sequences, approximately 30% of them appearing once. On this clonotype itself: Its cognate antigen is unknown.

Trimming took off 1 base at V and 4 bases at J, with 14 bases between the two ends. CDR1 is SQVTM and CDR2 is ANQGSEA in the germline V gene. The CDR3 spans 14 residues. The sequencing sample was made of blood. The chain joins TRBV29-1 to TRBJ2-7, with D unclear. The sequence came from a woman in her seventies in good health. The CDR3 DNA follows: TGCAGCGTTGAAGGCCCCTGGATTCAATACGAGCAGTACTTC. It specifies CSVEGPWIQYEQYF.